The source of this T cell receptor beta chain is a study of blood T cell repertoires in COVID-19. Study information: The United States, Italy and Spain supplied acute and convalescent COVID-19 samples. T cells, B-cell-depleted T cells, or PBMCs supplied cDNA or gDNA.

The germline CDR1 and CDR2 sequences are MNHNS and SASEGT. The V gene lost 2 bases and the J gene lost 11 bases, with 13 bases spanning the gap. The CDR3 is made up of 13 amino acids. Per the original methods: Reference gene primer amplification gave nucleated cell count estimates. Sequencing was performed with immunoSEQ multiplex PCR; in TCRdb, only in-frame clones are kept and a portion is missing. V, J and clone size are taken as reported in that table, and D and trimming were inferred from the DNA itself. Of more than 250,000 clones listed, under 90% are singletons. The sequencing sample was made of peripheral blood. V usage is TRBV6-1 and J usage is TRBJ2-1; D perhaps matches TRBD2 (6 bases). This TCR was sampled from a human donor in a cohort sampled during active COVID-19. CDR3 coding DNA: TGTGCCAGCAGTGAAACCCGGGACTCAAAGCAGTTCTTC. Protein product: CASSETRDSKQFF.